Each of the 3 T cell receptor beta chains below was sequenced from the same sample in a study of PD-L1 blockade in urothelial cancer. The method was immunoSEQ multiplex PCR; TCRdb's version includes in-frame clones alone and lacks a portion of them. The sample consists of 27,000 or so clones, 85% to 90% of them appearing once. Here the sequenced sample was PBMCs, taken around atezolizumab (anti-PD-L1) treatment. The receptors shown here come from a man in his fifties or sixties with urothelial cancer.

As for this clone: At one end the junction does not follow the germline gene, possibly because of a read error. The rearrangement uses TRBV19 and TRBJ1-1, with 7 bases aligning to TRBD1. The CDR3 has 14 residues. CDR1 is LNHDA, CDR2 SQIVND, per germline (reference sequence). The CDR3 bases are TGTGCCAGTAGCATAGGACAGGCGAACACTGAAGCTTTCTTT. Amino acid sequence: CASSIGQANTEAFF.

The rearrangement uses TRBV7-9 and TRBJ2-2, with a tentative D call TRBD2 (6 bases). V was pared by 5 bases and J by 7 bases, with 17 bases between. Germline lookup yields CDR1 SEHNR and CDR2 FQNEAQ (reference sequence). The CDR3 spans 15 residues. The chain's CDR3 is CASSIGGLSGGELFF. The CDR3 DNA follows: TGTGCCAGCAGCATTGGGGGACTTTCAGGCGGGGAGCTGTTTTTT.

This rearrangement joins TRBV5-4 to TRBJ2-5; D possibly corresponds to TRBD1 (5 bases). The CDR3 runs to 14 residues. The germline CDR1 and CDR2 sequences are SGHNT and YYREEE (reference sequence). The V and J ends lost 3 bases and 5 bases respectively, with 14 bases between them. The CDR3 DNA is TGTGCCAGCAGCTCACAGGAAACCTGGGAGACCCAGTACTTC. Translated, it gives CASSSQETWETQYF.